This T cell receptor (beta chain) was obtained from a study of cytomegalovirus exposure and HLA in healthy donors. A multiplex PCR was run with 60 Vbeta primers and 13 Jbeta primers. Using immunoSEQ multiplex PCR, the repertoire was profiled, and TCRdb retains in-frame clones only, with some absent. The table includes around 130,000 clones, over 8.5% detected once. Study observations and caveats: Per a later analysis, 18,000 or so TCR beta sequences showed association with HLA alleles at 0.05 false discovery rate. Researchers counted 150 to 200 TCR beta chains as cytomegalovirus-associated.

Concerning this clone itself: Its antigen remains unidentified.

The sample consisted of PBMCs. This receptor was taken from a woman in her thirties or forties in good health and CMV-seropositive.

The CDR3 reads CASSPSEGSSGNTIYF. The CDR3 nucleotides are TGTGCCAGCTCACCGTCGGAAGGGAGCTCTGGAAACACCATATATTTT. The chain joins TRBV18 to TRBJ1-3; no firm D call. V lost 3 bases, J lost 0 bases, and 12 bases lay in between. This CDR3 comprises 16 residues. The germline gives CDR1 KGHSH, CDR2 LQKENI. Combining the CDR3 with reference TRBV18 and TRBJ1-3 gives the whole variable domain NAGVMQNPRHLVRRRGQEARLRCSPMKGHSHVYWYRQLPEEGLKFMVYLQKENIIDESGMPKERFSAEFPKEGPSILRIQQVVRGDSAAYFCASSPSEGSSGNTIYFGEGSWLTVV.